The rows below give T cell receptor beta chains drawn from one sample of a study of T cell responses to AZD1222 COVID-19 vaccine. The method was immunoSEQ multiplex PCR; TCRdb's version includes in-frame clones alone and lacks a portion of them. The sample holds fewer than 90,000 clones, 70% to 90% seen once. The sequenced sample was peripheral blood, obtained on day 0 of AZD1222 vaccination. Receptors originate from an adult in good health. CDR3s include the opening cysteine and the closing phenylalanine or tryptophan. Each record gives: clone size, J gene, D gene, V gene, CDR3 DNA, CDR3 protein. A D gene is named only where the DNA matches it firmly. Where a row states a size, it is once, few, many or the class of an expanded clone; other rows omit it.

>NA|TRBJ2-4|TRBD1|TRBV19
TGTGCCAGTAGTATAGCGGGACAGGGGGCCAAAAACATTCAGTACTTC
CASSIAGQGAKNIQYF
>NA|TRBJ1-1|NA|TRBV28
TGTGCCAGCAGTTTCTCGAGGGGGTCAAGAATGAACACTGAAGCTTTCTTT
CASSFSRGSRMNTEAFF
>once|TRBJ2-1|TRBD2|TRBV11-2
TGTGCCAGCAGCTATAGCGGGACCCAATACAATGAGCAGTTCTTC
CASSYSGTQYNEQFF
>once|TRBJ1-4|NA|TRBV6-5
TGTGCCAGCAGTCCCGGGGGCGGTAATGAAAAACTGTTTTTT
CASSPGGGNEKLFF
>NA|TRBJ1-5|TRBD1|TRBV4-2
TGTGCCAGCAAATCAACAGGGGGCGGGGGCAATCAGCCCCAGCATTTT
CASKSTGGGGNQPQHF
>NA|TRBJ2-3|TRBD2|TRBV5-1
TGCGCCAGCAGCCAGGATAGCGGGAGGGCCCTGGGCGATACGCAGTATTTT
CASSQDSGRALGDTQYF
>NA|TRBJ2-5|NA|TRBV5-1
TGCGCCAGCAACCTTGGGGGGGGCGCGGTAGAGACCCAGTACTTC
CASNLGGGAVETQYF
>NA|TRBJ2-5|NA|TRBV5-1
TGCGCCAGCAGCTGGGCCGGGGGTGAAGAGACCCAGTACTTC
CASSWAGGEETQYF
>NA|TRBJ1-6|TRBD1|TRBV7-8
TGTGCCAGCAGCTGGCCTTTAGGGGACAGCATCTATAATTCACCCCTCCACTTT
CASSWPLGDSIYNSPLHF
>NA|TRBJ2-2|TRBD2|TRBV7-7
TGTGCTAGCAGCTCGGGACTAGCGGGAGCCTCGGGGGAGCTGTTTTTT
CASSSGLAGASGELFF
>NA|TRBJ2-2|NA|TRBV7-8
TGTGCCAGCAGCTTAGCAGAGGGTGGGAACACCGGGGAGCTGTTTTTT
CASSLAEGGNTGELFF
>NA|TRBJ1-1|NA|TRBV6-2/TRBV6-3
TGTGCCAGCAGCCCGGTTTCCGTTGAAGCTTTCTTT
CASSPVSVEAFF
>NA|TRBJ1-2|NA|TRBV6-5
TGTGCCAGCAGCCCCGGGACTTACTATGGCTACACCTTC
CASSPGTYYGYTF
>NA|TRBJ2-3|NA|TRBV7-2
TGTGCCAGCAGCCCCGGACAGAACACAGATACGCAGTATTTT
CASSPGQNTDTQYF
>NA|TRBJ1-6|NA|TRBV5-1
TGCGCCAGCAGCTTGGCGGGGTATTCACCCCTCCACTTT
CASSLAGYSPLHF
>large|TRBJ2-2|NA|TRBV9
TGTGCCAGCAGCGACTCGGGACTCAACACCGGGGAGCTGTTTTTT
CASSDSGLNTGELFF
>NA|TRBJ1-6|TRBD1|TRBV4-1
TGCGCCAGCAGCCACACACCCGGACAGGGGAATAATTCACCCCTCCACTTT
CASSHTPGQGNNSPLHF
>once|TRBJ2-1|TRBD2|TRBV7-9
TGTGCCAGCAGTCCACTAGCGGGGGGTGAAGGTGAGCAGTTCTTC
CASSPLAGGEGEQFF
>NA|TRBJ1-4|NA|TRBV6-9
TGTGCCAGCAGTTATGGGGGGGTTGCTAATGAAAAACTGTTTTTT
CASSYGGVANEKLFF
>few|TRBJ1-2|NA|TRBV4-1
TGCGCCAGCAGCCAAGGGGCCCTGAGGGACTACTATGGCTACACCTTC
CASSQGALRDYYGYTF
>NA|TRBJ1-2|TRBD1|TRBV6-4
TGTGCCAGCAGTCTCAGGGGGCCATATGGCTACACCTTC
CASSLRGPYGYTF
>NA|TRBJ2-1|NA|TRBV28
TGTGCCAGCAGAGAGGGCCTAGGATACAATGAGCAGTTCTTC
CASREGLGYNEQFF
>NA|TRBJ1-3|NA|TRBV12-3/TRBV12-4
TGTGCCAGCAATATGGTCGGAAACACCATATATTTT
CASNMVGNTIYF
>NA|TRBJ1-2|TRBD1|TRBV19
TGTGCCAGTAGGCAACAGGGGGTCCAAGCTAACTATGGCTACACCTTC
CASRQQGVQANYGYTF
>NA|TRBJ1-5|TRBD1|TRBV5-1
TGCGCCAGCAGCTGGGACCGGGACAGGGTGGAGAATCAGCCCCAGCATTTT
CASSWDRDRVENQPQHF
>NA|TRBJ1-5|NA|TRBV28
TGTGCCAGCACGGGGGGCGGTAGCAATCAGCCCCAGCATTTT
CASTGGGSNQPQHF
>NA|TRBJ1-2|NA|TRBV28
TGTGCCAGCAATTTGGAACAGTCTAACTATGGCTACACCTTC
CASNLEQSNYGYTF
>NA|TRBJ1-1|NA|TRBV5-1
TGCGCCAGCAGCTTGGAGGGGATGAGGACTGAAGCTTTCTTT
CASSLEGMRTEAFF
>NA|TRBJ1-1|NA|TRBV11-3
TGTGCCAGCAGCTCCCCGGGACTTCAAGCTTTCTTT
CASSSPGLQAFF
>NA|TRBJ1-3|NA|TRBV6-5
TGTGCCAGCAGTTACTCAGCAGCTAGAAACACCATATATTTT
CASSYSAARNTIYF
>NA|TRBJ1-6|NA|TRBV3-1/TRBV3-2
TGTGCCAGCAGCCAAGATAGGGGCCCCTCTTCGGTCCTCCACTTT
CASSQDRGPSSVLHF